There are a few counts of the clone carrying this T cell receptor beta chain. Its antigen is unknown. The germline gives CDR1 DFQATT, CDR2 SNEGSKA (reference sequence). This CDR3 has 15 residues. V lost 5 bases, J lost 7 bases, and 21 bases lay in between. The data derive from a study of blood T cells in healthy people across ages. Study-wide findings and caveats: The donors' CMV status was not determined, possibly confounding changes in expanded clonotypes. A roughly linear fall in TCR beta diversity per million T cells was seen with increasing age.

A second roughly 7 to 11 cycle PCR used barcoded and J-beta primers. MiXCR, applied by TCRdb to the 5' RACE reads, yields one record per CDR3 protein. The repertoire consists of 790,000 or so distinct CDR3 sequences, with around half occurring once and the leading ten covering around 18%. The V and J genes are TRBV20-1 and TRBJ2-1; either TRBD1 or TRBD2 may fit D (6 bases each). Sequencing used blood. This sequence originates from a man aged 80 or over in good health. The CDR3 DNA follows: TGCAGTGCTGGATTAGTGGCAGGGGCGGGGAATGAGCAGTTCTTC. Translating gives CSAGLVAGAGNEQFF.